Detailed here is one T cell receptor beta chain. This sample is part of a study of T cells in Graves' hyperthyroidism and ophthalmopathy. Template material for amplifying TCR beta CDR3 regions consisted of RNA transcripts. TCR CDR3 regions were first amplified by RT-PCR with HTBI primers. TCRdb reprocessed the multiplex PCR reads with MiXCR, giving one entry per CDR3 protein. The sample lists approximately 300,000 distinct CDR3 sequences; roughly a fifth were seen once. V was pared by 4 bases and J by 7 bases, with 13 bases of the junction left unmatched. The CDR3 has 17 amino acids. Germline values: CDR1 SGHRS, CDR2 YFSETQ.

The specimen was blood. The receptor was derived from a man between 50 and 59 years old with Graves' ophthalmopathy. The gene calls are TRBV5-1 and TRBJ2-2, with TRBD1 matching 10 bases. CDR3 protein: CASSQMGGTGDVGELFF. The CDR3 nucleotides read TGCGCCAGCAGCCAAATGGGGGGGACAGGGGACGTCGGGGAGCTGTTTTTT.